The next 11 T cell receptor beta chains were all read from a single sample in a study of CD4 T cells in relation to SARS-CoV-2 and coronaviruses. Before the COVID-19 pandemic, during about 2011-2019, CD4+ T cells were taken from unexposed donors. The cells were cultured for roughly 11 days before CD4+ T cells were isolated. For these receptors, no antigen is known. Some clones are missing from TCRdb's copy, which holds only in-frame ones; the method was immunoSEQ multiplex PCR. The table records roughly 29,000 clones, 60% to 85% of them present only once. The material sequenced was CD4+ T cells from PBMCs, cultured in vitro. The receptor set was obtained from a human donor in good health.

V and J are TRBV7-9 and TRBJ1-2; D not certain. Germline V lookup: CDR1 SEHNR, CDR2 FQNEAQ (reference sequence). V gave up 2 bases and J gave up 6 bases, with 10 bases separating them. The CDR3 extends over 13 amino acids. The CDR3 bases are TGTGCCAGCAGCTTAAGCTCGGGAGATGGCTACACCTTC. It yields the protein CASSLSSGDGYTF.

The rearrangement links TRBV7-9 to TRBJ1-1; D is possibly TRBD1 (5 bases). Trimming removed 5 bases from V and 5 bases from J, with 18 bases in between. Germline V gene lookup returns CDR1 SEHNR and CDR2 FQNEAQ (reference sequence). The CDR3 covers 15 residues. The CDR3 is CASSPGDDIMTEAFF. CDR3 bases: TGTGCCAGCAGCCCGGGGGACGATATCATGACTGAAGCTTTCTTT.

The chain couples TRBV5-1 to TRBJ1-2; D perhaps matches TRBD1 (5 bases). V was pared by 0 bases and J by 1 base, with 10 bases between. The CDR3 consists of 15 residues. Germline CDR1 and CDR2: SGHRS and YFSETQ. CDR3 amino acids: CASSLEAGYNYGYTF. The CDR3 nucleotides read TGCGCCAGCAGCTTGGAAGCAGGGTATAACTATGGCTACACCTTC. The full variable domain, with the rest looked up from reference TRBV5-1 and TRBJ1-2, is KAGVTQTPRYLIKTRGQQVTLSCSPISGHRSVSWYQQTPGQGLQFLFEYFSETQRNKGNFPGRFSGRQFSNSRSEMNVSTLELGDSALYLCASSLEAGYNYGYTFGSGTRLTVV.

The chain links TRBV6-6 to TRBJ1-2; TRBD1 aligns across 7 bases. V lost 6 bases, J lost 5 bases, and 9 bases stayed unmatched. CDR3 length: 14 amino acids. Germline V gene lookup returns CDR1 MNHNY and CDR2 SVGAGI (reference sequence). The CDR3 DNA reads as TGTGCCAGCAGCCGTGGACAGGACGGATATGGCTACACCTTC. This encodes CASSRGQDGYGYTF.

This chain uses TRBV6-5 with TRBJ1-6; 7 bases line up with TRBD1. Germline trimming cut 6 bases from V and 17 bases from J; bases unmatched to any gene: 16. Germline V gene sequence: CDR1 MNHEY, CDR2 SVGAGI. The CDR3 runs to 14 residues. CDR3 nucleotide sequence: TGTGCCAGCAGGAGGGGGCAGACCTCGCTCATGGTCCACTTT. It yields the protein CASRRGQTSLMVHF.

The chain uses TRBV7-6 and TRBJ2-1, with TRBD1 as a possible D gene (5 bases). Germline V gene sequence: CDR1 SGHVS, CDR2 FNYEAQ. The length of the CDR3 is 16 residues. Trimming stripped 2 bases from V and 6 bases from J, with 17 bases between. CDR3 amino acids: CASSLYGPRALNEQFF. The CDR3 nucleotides read TGTGCCAGCAGCTTATACGGACCCAGGGCTCTCAATGAGCAGTTCTTC.

The chain employs TRBV6-6 and TRBJ2-3; 7 positions agree with TRBD2. CDR1 and CDR2 (germline): MNHNY, SVGAGI (reference sequence). Trimming removed 4 bases from V and 2 bases from J; junction bases left unmatched: 3. The CDR3 extends over 14 amino acids. The CDR3 loop reads CASSSGLDTDTQYF. The CDR3 coding sequence is TGTGCCAGCAGTTCCGGACTAGACACAGATACGCAGTATTTT.

The J gene is TRBJ2-1, the V gene TRBV6-1, with 8 bases fitting TRBD2. V lost 2 bases and J lost 5; bases outside the gene matches: 14. Looked up from germline, CDR1 is MNHNS and CDR2 is SASEGT. This CDR3 is 18 amino acids long. The CDR3 region is CASSERGLDGPKHNEQFF. The CDR3 DNA follows: TGTGCCAGCAGTGAAAGGGGACTAGATGGACCGAAACACAATGAGCAGTTCTTC.

The V call is TRBV19, the J call TRBJ2-5; 10 bases are shared with TRBD1. Trimming cost V 6 bases and J 4 bases; bases outside gene matches: 8. This CDR3 contains 15 residues. The germline gives CDR1 LNHDA, CDR2 SQIVND (reference sequence). The CDR3: CASRDRGLSGETQYF. The CDR3 nucleotides read TGTGCCAGTAGAGACAGGGGGCTTTCGGGAGAGACCCAGTACTTC. The variable domain in full, completed from reference TRBV19 and TRBJ2-5, reads DGGITQSPKYLFRKEGQNVTLSCEQNLNHDAMYWYRQDPGQGLRLIYYSQIVNDFQKGDIAEGYSVSREKKESFPLTVTSAQKNPTAFYLCASRDRGLSGETQYFGPGTRLLVL.

This clone was seen a single time. CDR3 amino acids: CSAEEGGREKLFF. In DNA, the CDR3 is TGCAGCGCCGAGGAAGGGGGTAGGGAAAAACTGTTTTTT. The rearrangement uses TRBV29-1 and TRBJ1-4; tentative D call: TRBD1 (6 bases). This CDR3 is 13 amino acids long. V lost 7 bases and J lost 8, with 17 bases in between. CDR1 SQVTM and CDR2 ANQGSEA come from the germline V gene.

The rearrangement links TRBV11-2 to TRBJ1-6; 7 bases fit TRBD1. Germline CDR1 is SGHAT and CDR2 is FQNNGV. Trimming cost V 5 bases and J 9 bases; bases outside gene matches: 7. The CDR3 length is 14 residues. The CDR3 sequence is CASSAGQRGSPLHF. CDR3 DNA sequence: TGTGCCAGCAGCGCGGGACAGAGGGGTTCACCCCTCCACTTT.